The source of this T cell receptor beta chain is a study of neurological immune-mediated disorders. General study findings and limits: Neither clinical nor MRI features were found to be associated with the multiple sclerosis repertoire cluster.

The CDR3 is made up of 17 amino acids. The junction had 9 bases not matched to a gene; V was cut back by 3 bases and J by 5 bases. This clonotype was recorded at least ten times. Its antigen is undetermined. Each TCR transcript was tagged with a 10-nucleotide random UMI during 5'RACE. TCRdb itself ran the 5' RACE reads through MiXCR, one entry per CDR3 protein. Of over 60,000 distinct CDR3 sequences in the sample, under 5.5% were seen once. This sequence joins TRBV12-3 or TRBV12-4 and TRBJ2-3, with 12 bases fitting TRBD2. This receptor was identified in a woman in her 70s with multiple sclerosis. The sample taken for sequencing was PBMCs. CDR3 coding DNA: TGTGCCAGCAGTTTGCCTAGCGGGAGGGCTGGGGGAGATACGCAGTATTTT. Its translation is CASSLPSGRAGGDTQYF.